This TCR beta chain was observed in a study of shared clonotypes between healthy human individuals. The germline V gene has CDR1 SGHNT and CDR2 YYREEE (reference sequence). The V end lost 3 bases, the J end lost 2 bases, and 10 bases lay between the germline ends. This CDR3 contains 14 residues. Splitting of each subset's genomic DNA was done evenly across several immunoSEQ plates. This table comes from immunoSEQ multiplex PCR, and its TCRdb copy is limited to in-frame clones, with some not included. This sample has millions of clones; over 85% occur once, and the top ten carry roughly 0.15%. Material: naive CD4+ T cells sorted from blood. Subset indicated: CD45RA+ positively selected. The V and J genes are TRBV5-4 and TRBJ2-3; a weak D match, TRBD2 (6 bases). This TCR was sampled from a man aged 18-30 years in good health. This CDR3 reads CASSWDSNTDTQYF. The CDR3 DNA sequence: TGTGCCAGCAGCTGGGACTCGAACACAGATACGCAGTATTTT.